The clone carrying this T cell receptor beta chain was seen ten or more times. Its antigen remains unidentified. In the authors' workflow: Clinicopathological groups supplied CDR3 differences that were used to build a distant-metastasis classifier for papillary thyroid cancer. Through MiXCR, TCRdb re-clonotyped the PCR reads. TCRdb's processing, not the authors', yielded these V and J calls. The sample contains under 55,000 clones, more than 15% of which appear only once. The entry originates in a study of metastatic and nonmetastatic thyroid tumors. On the study more broadly: Malignant and benign thyroid patients had repertoires compared in peripheral blood and tumor or nodule tissue.

Thyroid surgery had not been preceded by any treatment in any patient. General study results and limits: For both blood and tumor, malignant thyroid tumors reportedly showed significantly higher TCR beta diversity than benign nodules did.

Germline V gives CDR1 DFQATT, CDR2 SNEGSKA (reference sequence). V was pared by 2 bases and J by 7 bases, with 10 bases of the junction left unmatched. The CDR3 loop spans 16 amino acids. Sequences were obtained from blood. The chain uses TRBV20-1 and TRBJ2-2, with TRBD2 matching over 10 bases. The origin of this receptor is a female donor with papillary thyroid cancer or a benign thyroid nodule (not recorded which). Some clones in this sample may be carry-over from other donors' samples. The CDR3 bases are TGCAGTGCTAGAAATGTAGCGGGAGGTGAGGTCGGGGAGCTGTTTTTT. Amino acids: CSARNVAGGEVGELFF.